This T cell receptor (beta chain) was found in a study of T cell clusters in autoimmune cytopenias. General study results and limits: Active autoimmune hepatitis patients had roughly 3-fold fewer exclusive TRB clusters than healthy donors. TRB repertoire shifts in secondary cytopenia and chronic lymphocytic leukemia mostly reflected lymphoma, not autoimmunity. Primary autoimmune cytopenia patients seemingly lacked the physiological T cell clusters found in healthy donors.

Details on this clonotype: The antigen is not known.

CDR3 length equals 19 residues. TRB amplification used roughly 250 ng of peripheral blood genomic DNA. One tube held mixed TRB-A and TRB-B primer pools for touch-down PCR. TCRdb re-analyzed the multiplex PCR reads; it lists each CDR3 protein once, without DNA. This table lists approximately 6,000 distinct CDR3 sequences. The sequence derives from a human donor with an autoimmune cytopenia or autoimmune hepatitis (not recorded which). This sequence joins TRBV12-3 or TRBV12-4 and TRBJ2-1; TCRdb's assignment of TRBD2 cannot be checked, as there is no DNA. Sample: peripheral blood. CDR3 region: CASSGWTSGRAEGFSEQFF.